The 18 T cell receptor beta chains below all came from one sample that was sequenced in a study of shared clonotypes between healthy human individuals. Libraries were prepared by immunoSEQ multiplex PCR; TCRdb keeps only in-frame clonotypes and omits some of them. The table shows roughly 2.5 million clones, with more than 80% occurring only once. The specimen was naive CD4+ T cells sorted from blood. Stated subset: CD45RA+ positively selected. The receptors originated from a man younger than 35 in good health.

V usage is TRBV15 and J usage is TRBJ2-1; 7 bases fit TRBD2. The length of the CDR3 is 15 residues. The germline V gene encodes CDR1 LNHNV and CDR2 YYDKDF (reference sequence). Trimming took 1 base from V and 5 from J; bases not matched to a gene: 5. CDR3 region: CATSRGAGKNNEQFF. The CDR3 region has the DNA TGTGCCACCAGCAGAGGAGCGGGAAAAAACAATGAGCAGTTCTTC.

The V call is TRBV11-2, the J call TRBJ2-1; 9 nucleotides align to TRBD1. Germline V gene lookup returns CDR1 SGHAT and CDR2 FQNNGV. J gave up 8 bases and V 6 bases, and 5 bases lay outside the gene matches. CDR3 length: 13 residues. The CDR3 is CASSQRQGDEQFF. CDR3 nucleotides: TGTGCCAGCAGTCAAAGACAGGGGGATGAGCAGTTCTTC.

V is TRBV18 and J is TRBJ2-1, with D uncertain. CDR3 size: 12 residues. The germline gives CDR1 KGHSH, CDR2 LQKENI. V gave up 1 base and J gave up 7 bases, with 5 bases separating them. As DNA, the CDR3 is TGTGCCAGCTCACCACTAATAAATGAGCAGTTCTTC. Its protein product is CASSPLINEQFF. The variable domain in full, with the rest retrieved from reference TRBV18 and TRBJ2-1, is NAGVMQNPRHLVRRRGQEARLRCSPMKGHSHVYWYRQLPEEGLKFMVYLQKENIIDESGMPKERFSAEFPKEGPSILRIQQVVRGDSAAYFCASSPLINEQFFGPGTRLTVL.

About this clone: This sample also contains other DNA sequences that code for the same CDR3. The genes are TRBV4-1 and TRBJ2-3, with 8 bases matching TRBD2. Trimming took 0 bases from V and 4 from J; bases not matched to a gene: 6. CDR1 MGHRA and CDR2 YSYEKL come from the germline V gene. The CDR3 spans 16 residues. The CDR3 DNA reads as TGCGCCAGCAGCCAAGATCGGGGGGGGCGCGCAGATACGCAGTATTTT. Translated, it gives CASSQDRGGRADTQYF.

The V gene is TRBV29-1, the J gene TRBJ1-2; TRBD1 matches 10 bases. The ends lost 6 bases at V and 8 bases at J; junction bases unmatched: 6. This CDR3 has 12 amino acids. CDR1 is SQVTM, CDR2 ANQGSEA, per germline. CDR3 in amino acids: CSVRQGARGYTF. The CDR3 DNA reads TGCAGCGTCCGACAGGGGGCGCGGGGCTACACCTTC.

This sequence joins TRBV5-1 and TRBJ2-7; TRBD1 is a possible D gene (7 bases). The CDR3 contains 14 residues. Germline V gene lookup returns CDR1 SGHRS and CDR2 YFSETQ. Trimming removed 3 bases at V and 0 bases at J, with 10 bases between. In DNA form, the CDR3 reads TGCGCCAGCAGCTGGGGGGACAGCTCCTACGAGCAGTACTTC. Protein sequence: CASSWGDSSYEQYF.

This rearrangement joins TRBV7-2 to TRBJ1-6; D might be TRBD1 (6 bases). CDR3 length: 15 amino acids. The germline V gene has CDR1 SGHTA and CDR2 FQGNSA. The germline V and J ends were trimmed by 7 bases and 10 bases, with 20 bases remaining between them. CDR3 region: CASTFPGVLGSPLHF. The CDR3 DNA sequence: TGTGCCAGCACCTTCCCAGGGGTTCTAGGATCACCCCTCCACTTT.

The chain carries TRBV29-1 and TRBJ2-7; no clear D gene. This CDR3 has 12 amino acids. Germline-derived CDR1 and CDR2 are SQVTM and ANQGSEA. With 0 bases removed from V and 0 bases from J, the gap between germline ends came to 3 bases. CDR3 protein: CSVEESSYEQYF. In nucleotides, the CDR3 is TGCAGCGTTGAAGAGTCCTCCTACGAGCAGTACTTC.

The V call is TRBV28, the J call TRBJ1-4, with TRBD1 identical over 7 bases. The V gene's germline CDR1 is MDHEN and CDR2 SYDVKM. The CDR3 covers 15 residues. V lost 2 bases, J lost 6 bases, and 6 bases stayed unmatched. This CDR3 reads CASSLGGGQYEKLFF. The CDR3, as DNA: TGTGCCAGCAGTTTAGGGGGGGGACAGTATGAAAAACTGTTTTTT.

The J gene is TRBJ1-6, the V gene TRBV7-8, with D tentatively TRBD1 (5 bases). The germline V gene encodes CDR1 SGHVS and CDR2 FQNEAQ. This CDR3 is built from 14 residues. V gave up 1 base and J gave up 9 bases, with 10 bases separating them. CDR3 in DNA: TGTGCCAGCAGCTTAGACAGGCGAAGTTCACCCCTCCACTTT. Its translation: CASSLDRRSSPLHF.

The chain links TRBV9 to TRBJ1-1; no clear D. Trimming took 7 bases from V and 0 from J, leaving 10 bases between them. CDR1 is SGDLS, CDR2 YYNGEE, per germline. The CDR3 is 13 residues long. The CDR3 DNA reads TGTGCCAGCGGGGTGAACCTGAACACTGAAGCTTTCTTT. Its protein is CASGVNLNTEAFF.

V is TRBV7-2 and J is TRBJ2-7, with 7 bases aligning to TRBD2. Germline V gene lookup returns CDR1 SGHTA and CDR2 FQGNSA. This CDR3 comprises 15 residues. Trimming at V came to 1 base and at J to 5 bases, leaving 8 bases not matched to a gene. The CDR3 DNA is TGTGCCAGCAGCTTAGATGGGGGGGTGTACAACGAGCAGTACTTC. Translated: CASSLDGGVYNEQYF.

The chain employs TRBV15 and TRBJ2-6; D perhaps matches TRBD1 (5 bases). This CDR3 is built from 17 residues. The germline V gene encodes CDR1 LNHNV and CDR2 YYDKDF (reference sequence). Trimming cost V 3 bases and J 0 bases, with 12 bases left between them. This CDR3 is CATSSDGASSGANVLTF. CDR3 in DNA: TGTGCCACCAGCAGTGATGGGGCGAGCTCTGGGGCCAACGTCCTGACTTTC.

J is TRBJ2-7 and V is TRBV18; TRBD1 matches 8 bases. The CDR3 is 15 amino acids. The germline V gene encodes CDR1 KGHSH and CDR2 LQKENI. The V segment lost 1 base and the J segment 2 bases; nucleotides outside the gene matches: 4. CDR3 in amino acids: CASSPRDRPTYEQYF. The CDR3 bases are TGTGCCAGCTCACCACGGGACAGGCCCACCTACGAGCAGTACTTC.

The CDR3 protein is CASSRRGLSTDTQYF. DNA for the CDR3: TGTGCCAGCAGCAGGCGGGGGTTGAGCACAGATACGCAGTATTTT. The rearrangement joins TRBV28 to TRBJ2-3; 7 bases are shared with TRBD2. The CDR3 loop spans 15 amino acids. V dropped 6 bases and J dropped 0; count of bases not matched to a gene: 6. CDR1 is MDHEN and CDR2 is SYDVKM in the germline V gene.

CDR3 nucleotides: TGTGCCAGCAGCCGGGCGCAAGTCAGCTATGGCTACACCTTC. Translating it yields CASSRAQVSYGYTF. This chain uses TRBV7-2 with TRBJ1-2; no firm D call. The CDR3 has 14 amino acids. The V gene lost 5 bases and the J gene lost 4 bases, with 14 bases spanning the gap. Germline-derived CDR1 and CDR2 are SGHTA and FQGNSA.

The chain couples TRBV5-1 to TRBJ2-3; D gene unclear. Germline CDR1 reads SGHRS; CDR2 reads YFSETQ. V was shortened by 0 bases and J by 7 bases, with 12 bases between the two germline ends. The CDR3 is 14 amino acids. As DNA, the CDR3 is TGCGCCAGCAGCTTGGGTGGCGCACAGAATACGCAGTATTTT. This sequence encodes CASSLGGAQNTQYF.

This rearrangement joins TRBV6-5 to TRBJ2-3; TRBD2 might be the D (6 bases). This CDR3 region has 14 residues. Between the trimmed V and J ends, which lost 10 bases and 1 base, there was a span of 15 bases. Germline V gene data show CDR1 as MNHEY and CDR2 as SVGAGI. Here the CDR3 DNA reads TGTGCCACCGCCAGGAGGGAAGGCACAGATACGCAGTATTTT. Its protein product is CATARREGTDTQYF.